The entry that follows covers one T cell receptor beta chain sequence. Germline assignment: CDR1 MNHEY and CDR2 SVGAGI. This CDR3 region has 14 residues. Trimming shortened V by 7 bases and J by 6 bases, and 16 bases separated the two germline ends. These data belong to a study of blood T cell repertoires in COVID-19. The wider study: Recovered participants had two consecutive negative NP/OP PCR tests, healthcare professional clearance, or symptom resolution. The analysed material was cDNA or gDNA that came from T cells, B-cell-depleted T cells, or PBMCs.

Researchers sorted participants into cohorts using their self-reported clinical history. In the original workflow: Reference gene primer amplification gave estimated nucleated cell counts. Repertoires were generated with immunoSEQ multiplex PCR, while TCRdb's copy carries only in-frame clones and drops some. V, J and clone size are taken as reported in that table, and D and trimming were inferred from the DNA itself. The sample includes roughly 150,000 clones, 65% to 80% of them seen just once. The V gene is TRBV6-5, the J gene TRBJ1-5, with D tentatively TRBD1 (6 bases). The clonotype was recovered from a woman in her 70s in a cohort exposed to, infected with or recovered from COVID-19 (not recorded which). Source material: PBMCs or T cells enriched from blood (not recorded which). The CDR3 here is CASIGGGSGQPQHF. Here the CDR3 DNA reads TGTGCCAGCATCGGCGGGGGCTCGGGTCAGCCCCAGCATTTT.